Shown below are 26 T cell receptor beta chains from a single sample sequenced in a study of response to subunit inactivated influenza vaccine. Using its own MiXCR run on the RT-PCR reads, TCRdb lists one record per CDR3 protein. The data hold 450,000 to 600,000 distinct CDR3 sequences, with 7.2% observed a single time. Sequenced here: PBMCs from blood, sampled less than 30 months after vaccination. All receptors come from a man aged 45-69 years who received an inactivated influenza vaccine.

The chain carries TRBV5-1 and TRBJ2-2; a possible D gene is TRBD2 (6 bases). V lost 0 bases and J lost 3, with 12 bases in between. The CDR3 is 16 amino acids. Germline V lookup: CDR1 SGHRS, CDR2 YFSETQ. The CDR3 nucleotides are TGCGCCAGCAGCTTGGGAGGTAGCGGCTACACCGGGGAGCTGTTTTTT. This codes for CASSLGGSGYTGELFF.

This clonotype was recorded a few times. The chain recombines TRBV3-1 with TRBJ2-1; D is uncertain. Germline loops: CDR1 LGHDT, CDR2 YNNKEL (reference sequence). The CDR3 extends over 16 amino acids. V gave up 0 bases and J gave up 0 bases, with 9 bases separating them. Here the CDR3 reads CASSQETYSSYNEQFF. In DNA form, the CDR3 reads TGTGCCAGCAGCCAAGAAACTTACAGCTCCTACAATGAGCAGTTCTTC.

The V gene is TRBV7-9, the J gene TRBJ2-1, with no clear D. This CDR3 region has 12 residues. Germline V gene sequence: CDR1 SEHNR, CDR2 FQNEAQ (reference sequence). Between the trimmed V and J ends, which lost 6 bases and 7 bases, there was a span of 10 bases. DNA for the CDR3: TGTGCCAGCAGGTCTAGTGGGAATGAGCAGTTCTTC. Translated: CASRSSGNEQFF.

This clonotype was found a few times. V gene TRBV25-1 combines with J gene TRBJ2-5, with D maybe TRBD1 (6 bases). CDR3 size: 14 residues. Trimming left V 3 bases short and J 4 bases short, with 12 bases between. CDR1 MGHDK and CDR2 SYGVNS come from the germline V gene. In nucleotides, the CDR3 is TGTGCCAGCAGTGAGTCGGACAGCCGAGAGACCCAGTACTTC. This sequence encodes CASSESDSRETQYF. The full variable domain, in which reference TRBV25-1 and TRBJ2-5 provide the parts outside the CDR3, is EADIYQTPRYLVIGTGKKITLECSQTMGHDKMYWYQQDPGMELHLIHYSYGVNSTEKGDLSSESTVSRIRTEHFPLTLESARPSHTSQYLCASSESDSRETQYFGPGTRLLVL.

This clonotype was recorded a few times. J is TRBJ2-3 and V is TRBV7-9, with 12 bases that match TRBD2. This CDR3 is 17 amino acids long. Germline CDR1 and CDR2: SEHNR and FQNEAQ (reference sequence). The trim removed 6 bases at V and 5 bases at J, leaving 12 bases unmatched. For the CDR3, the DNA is TGTGCCAGCAGTTCGATGACTAGCGGGGGACTCGGAGATACGCAGTATTTT. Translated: CASSSMTSGGLGDTQYF.

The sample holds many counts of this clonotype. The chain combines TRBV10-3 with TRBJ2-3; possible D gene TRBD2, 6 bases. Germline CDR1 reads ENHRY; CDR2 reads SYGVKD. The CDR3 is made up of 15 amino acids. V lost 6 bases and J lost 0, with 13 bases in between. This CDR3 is CAISASGTSTDTQYF. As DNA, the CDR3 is TGTGCCATCAGCGCCTCAGGGACTAGCACAGATACGCAGTATTTT.

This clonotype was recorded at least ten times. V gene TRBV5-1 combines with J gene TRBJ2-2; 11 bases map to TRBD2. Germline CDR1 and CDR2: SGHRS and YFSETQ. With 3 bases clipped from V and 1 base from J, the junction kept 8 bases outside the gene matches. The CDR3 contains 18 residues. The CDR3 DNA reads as TGCGCCAGCAGCTCGGGACTAGCGGCACGCCGGAACACCGGGGAGCTGTTTTTT. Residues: CASSSGLAARRNTGELFF. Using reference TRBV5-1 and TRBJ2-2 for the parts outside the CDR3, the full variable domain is KAGVTQTPRYLIKTRGQQVTLSCSPISGHRSVSWYQQTPGQGLQFLFEYFSETQRNKGNFPGRFSGRQFSNSRSEMNVSTLELGDSALYLCASSSGLAARRNTGELFFGEGSRLTVL.

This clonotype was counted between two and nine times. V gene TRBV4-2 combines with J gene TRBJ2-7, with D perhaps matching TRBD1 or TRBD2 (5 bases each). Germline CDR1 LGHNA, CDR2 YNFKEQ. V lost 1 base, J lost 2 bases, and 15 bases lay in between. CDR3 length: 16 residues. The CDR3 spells CASSQGKGPRAYEQYF. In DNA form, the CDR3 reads TGTGCCAGCAGCCAAGGAAAGGGACCCAGGGCCTACGAGCAGTACTTC.

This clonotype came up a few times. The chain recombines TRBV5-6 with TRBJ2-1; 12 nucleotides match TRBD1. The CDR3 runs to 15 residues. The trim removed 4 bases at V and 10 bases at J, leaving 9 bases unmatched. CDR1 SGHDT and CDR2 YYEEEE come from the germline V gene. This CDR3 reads CASSLPGQGAGEQFF. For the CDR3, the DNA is TGTGCCAGCAGCCTGCCGGGACAGGGGGCCGGGGAGCAGTTCTTC.

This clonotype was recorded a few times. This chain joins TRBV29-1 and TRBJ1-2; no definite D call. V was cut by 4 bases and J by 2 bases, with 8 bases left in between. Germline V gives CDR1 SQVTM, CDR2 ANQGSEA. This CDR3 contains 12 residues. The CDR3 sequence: CSVGDKNYGYTF. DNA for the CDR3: TGCAGCGTTGGTGACAAAAACTATGGCTACACCTTC.

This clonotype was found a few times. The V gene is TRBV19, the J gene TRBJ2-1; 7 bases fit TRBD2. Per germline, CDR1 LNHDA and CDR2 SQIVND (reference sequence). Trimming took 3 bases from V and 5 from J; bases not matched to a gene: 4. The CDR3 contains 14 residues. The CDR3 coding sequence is TGTGCCAGTAGTATGCGGGGGACCAACAATGAGCAGTTCTTC. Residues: CASSMRGTNNEQFF.

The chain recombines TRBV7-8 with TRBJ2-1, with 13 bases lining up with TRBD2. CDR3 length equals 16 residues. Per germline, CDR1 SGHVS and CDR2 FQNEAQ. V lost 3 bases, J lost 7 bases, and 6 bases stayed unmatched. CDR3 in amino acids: CASSFGLAGAGNEQFF. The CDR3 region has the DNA TGTGCCAGCAGCTTCGGACTAGCGGGGGCCGGTAATGAGCAGTTCTTC.

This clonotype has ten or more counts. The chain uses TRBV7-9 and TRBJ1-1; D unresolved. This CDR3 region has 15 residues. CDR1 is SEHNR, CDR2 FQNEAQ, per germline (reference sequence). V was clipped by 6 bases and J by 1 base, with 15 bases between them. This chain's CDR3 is CASRSQALENTEAFF. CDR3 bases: TGTGCCAGCAGATCCCAGGCCCTAGAGAACACTGAAGCTTTCTTT. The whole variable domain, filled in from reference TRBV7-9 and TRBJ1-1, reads DTGVSQNPRHKITKRGQNVTFRCDPISEHNRLYWYRQTLGQGPEFLTYFQNEAQLEKSRLLSDRFSAERPKGSFSTLEIQRTEQGDSAMYLCASRSQALENTEAFFGQGTRLTVV.

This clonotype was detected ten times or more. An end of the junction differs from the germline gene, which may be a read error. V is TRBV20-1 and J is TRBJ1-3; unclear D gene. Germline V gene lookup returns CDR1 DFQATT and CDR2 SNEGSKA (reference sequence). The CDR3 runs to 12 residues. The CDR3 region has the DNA TGCAGTGTTAGAAACTCTGGAAACACCATATATTTT. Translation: CSVRNSGNTIYF.

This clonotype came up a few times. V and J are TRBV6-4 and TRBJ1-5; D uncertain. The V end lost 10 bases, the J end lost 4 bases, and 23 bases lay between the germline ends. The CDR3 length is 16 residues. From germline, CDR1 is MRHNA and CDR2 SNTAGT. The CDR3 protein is CAITNLGRNGNQPQHF. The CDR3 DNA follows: TGTGCCATTACGAATTTAGGCAGAAATGGTAATCAGCCCCAGCATTTT.

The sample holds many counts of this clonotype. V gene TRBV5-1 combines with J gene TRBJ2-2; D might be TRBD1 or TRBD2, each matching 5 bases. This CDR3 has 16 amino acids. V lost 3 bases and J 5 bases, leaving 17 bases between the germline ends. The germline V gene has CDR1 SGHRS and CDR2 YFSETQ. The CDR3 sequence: CASSWRPAGRTGELFF. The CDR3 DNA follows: TGCGCCAGCAGCTGGAGGCCGGCAGGGCGGACCGGGGAGCTGTTTTTT.

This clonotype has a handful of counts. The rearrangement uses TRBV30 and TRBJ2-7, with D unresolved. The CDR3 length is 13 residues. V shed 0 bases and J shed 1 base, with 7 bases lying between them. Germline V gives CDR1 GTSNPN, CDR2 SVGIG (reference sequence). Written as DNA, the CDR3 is TGTGCCTGGAGTGTACACGGTTCCTACGAGCAGTACTTC. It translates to CAWSVHGSYEQYF.

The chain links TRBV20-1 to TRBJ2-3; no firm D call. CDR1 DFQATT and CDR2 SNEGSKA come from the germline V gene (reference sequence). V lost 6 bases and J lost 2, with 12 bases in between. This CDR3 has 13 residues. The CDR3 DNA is TGCAGTGCCCTGGTCAGATACACAGATACGCAGTATTTT. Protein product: CSALVRYTDTQYF.

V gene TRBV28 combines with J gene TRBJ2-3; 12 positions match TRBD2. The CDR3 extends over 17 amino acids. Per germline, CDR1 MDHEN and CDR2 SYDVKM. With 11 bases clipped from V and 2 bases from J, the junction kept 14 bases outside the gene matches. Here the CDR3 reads CASPPALAGGYTDTQYF. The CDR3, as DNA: TGTGCCTCCCCGCCCGCACTAGCGGGGGGATACACAGATACGCAGTATTTT.

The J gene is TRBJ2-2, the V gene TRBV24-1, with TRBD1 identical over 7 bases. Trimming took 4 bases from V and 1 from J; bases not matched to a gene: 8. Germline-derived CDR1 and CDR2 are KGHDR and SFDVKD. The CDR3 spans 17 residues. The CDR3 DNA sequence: TGTGCCACCAGTGACACAGGGGACCCATTGAACACCGGGGAGCTGTTTTTT. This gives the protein CATSDTGDPLNTGELFF.

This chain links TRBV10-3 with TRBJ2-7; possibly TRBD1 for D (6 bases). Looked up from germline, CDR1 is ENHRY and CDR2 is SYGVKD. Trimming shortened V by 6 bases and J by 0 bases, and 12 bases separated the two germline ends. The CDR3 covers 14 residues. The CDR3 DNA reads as TGTGCCATCAGAGATAGGGGGAACTCCTACGAGCAGTACTTC. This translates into CAIRDRGNSYEQYF.

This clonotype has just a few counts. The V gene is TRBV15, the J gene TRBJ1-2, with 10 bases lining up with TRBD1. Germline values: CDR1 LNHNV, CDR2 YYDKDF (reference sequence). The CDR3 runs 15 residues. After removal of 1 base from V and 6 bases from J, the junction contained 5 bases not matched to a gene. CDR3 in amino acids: CATSRARQGADGYTF. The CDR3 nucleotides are TGTGCCACCAGCAGAGCCCGACAGGGGGCGGATGGCTACACCTTC.

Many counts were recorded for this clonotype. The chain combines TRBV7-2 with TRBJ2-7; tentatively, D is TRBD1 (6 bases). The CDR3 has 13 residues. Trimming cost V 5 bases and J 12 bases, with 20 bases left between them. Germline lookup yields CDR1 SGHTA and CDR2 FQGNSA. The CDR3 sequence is CASSQNSQGKWYF. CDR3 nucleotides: TGTGCCAGCAGCCAGAACTCACAGGGTAAATGGTACTTC.

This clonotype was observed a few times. CDR3 sequence: CASSYTVANYGYTF. DNA for the CDR3: TGTGCCAGCAGTTACACGGTAGCTAACTATGGCTACACCTTC. The V gene is TRBV6-2 or TRBV6-3, the J gene TRBJ1-2; D is undetermined. Trimming removed 2 bases at V and 0 bases at J, with 7 bases between. This CDR3 region has 14 residues. The V gene's germline CDR1 is MNHEY and CDR2 SVGEGT.

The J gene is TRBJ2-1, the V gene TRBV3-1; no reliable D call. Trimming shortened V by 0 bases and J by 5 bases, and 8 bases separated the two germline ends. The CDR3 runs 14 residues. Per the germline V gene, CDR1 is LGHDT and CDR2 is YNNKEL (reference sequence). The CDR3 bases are TGTGCCAGCAGCCAAGAATACATTGACAATGAGCAGTTCTTC. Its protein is CASSQEYIDNEQFF.

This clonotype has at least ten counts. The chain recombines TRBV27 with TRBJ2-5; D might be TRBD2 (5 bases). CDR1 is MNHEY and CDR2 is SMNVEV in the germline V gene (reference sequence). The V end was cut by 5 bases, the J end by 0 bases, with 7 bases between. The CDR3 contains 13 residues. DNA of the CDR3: TGTGCCAGCAGTGGACTCGACCAAGAGACCCAGTACTTC. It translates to CASSGLDQETQYF.